This T cell receptor (beta chain) was observed in a study of blood T cell repertoires in COVID-19. Study-wide context: PBMCs, B-cell-depleted T cells, or T cells provided the cDNA or gDNA that made up the material.

Profiled with immunoSEQ multiplex PCR; TCRdb holds only in-frame clones, not every one. Among roughly 50,000 clones listed, about 85% were seen once. V shed 6 bases, J shed 0 bases, and the junction held 8 bases outside the gene matches. This CDR3 has 16 residues. The V gene's germline CDR1 is MDHEN and CDR2 SYDVKM. This chain connects TRBV28 to TRBJ1-1; TRBD1 matches 9 bases. This TCR derives from a man in his fifties or sixties with acute or convalescent COVID-19. Sequenced input: peripheral blood. As DNA, the CDR3 is TGTGCCAGCAGAACAGGGGGCTTTACTTTGAACACTGAAGCTTTCTTT. This encodes CASRTGGFTLNTEAFF.